This TCR beta chain was identified in a study of HIV-infected children after antiretroviral therapy interruption. Whole-study findings and limits: The Gini coefficient of naive CD4+ repertoires rose, returning to baseline by 3 years.

CDR3 length: 15 amino acids. V lost 8 bases and J lost 3; bases outside the gene matches: 6. Germline CDR1 is SNHLY and CDR2 is FYNNEI. Regarding treatment: PENTA 11 planned treatment interruption arm or continuous ART arm. RNA-based 3' RACE libraries used unique molecular identifiers. Using its own MiXCR run on the 3' RACE reads, TCRdb lists one record per CDR3 protein. This table has 45,000 to 50,000 distinct CDR3 sequences, roughly 4.5% appearing once. This clonotype came up a few times. What it binds is not known. V usage is TRBV2 and J usage is TRBJ2-2, with 10 bases fitting TRBD1. Sequencing used CD45RA+ CD4+ T cells from PBMCs, pooled from several time points, obtained from a donor given antiretroviral therapy, either interrupted or continuous. The subset denotes: naive CD4+ CD45RA+ CD45RO- T cells. The source is a pool of human donors with HIV. CDR3 sequence reads: CASDRGRFDTGELFF. CDR3 coding DNA: TGTGCCAGCGACAGGGGGCGTTTCGACACCGGGGAGCTGTTTTTT.